The 3 T cell receptor beta chains below come from one sample, sequenced in a study of OX40 agonist ivuxolimab in advanced cancers. Some clones are missing from TCRdb's copy, which holds only in-frame ones; the method was immunoSEQ multiplex PCR. Of roughly 12,000 clones listed, 85% to 90% are singletons. The source material was CD4+ or CD8+ T cells sorted from blood, sampled in a trial of the OX40 agonist ivuxolimab. Source of these receptors: an adult with an advanced solid tumor such as melanoma, head and neck, liver or kidney cancer.

This clone turned up a few times. CDR3 in DNA: TGCGCCAGCAGCGGACTACAGGGTAGCACTGAAGCTTTCTTT. Translation gives CASSGLQGSTEAFF. The genes are TRBV4-3 and TRBJ1-1; D possibly corresponds to TRBD1 (6 bases). V gave up 5 bases and J gave up 4 bases, with 14 bases separating them. CDR1 and CDR2 (germline): LGHNA, YSLEER. The CDR3 has 14 residues.

The chain employs TRBV4-1 and TRBJ2-7; no clear D. Germline-derived CDR1 and CDR2 are MGHRA and YSYEKL. The V end lost 2 bases, the J end lost 0 bases, and 8 bases lay between the germline ends. The CDR3 is 14 residues long. DNA for the CDR3: TGCGCCAGCAGCCAACAGTGGAGCTCCTACGAGCAGTACTTC. This gives the protein CASSQQWSSYEQYF.

The rearrangement joins TRBV4-1 to TRBJ2-7; 14 positions agree with TRBD2. Germline CDR1 is MGHRA and CDR2 is YSYEKL. The junction had 5 bases not matched to a gene; V was cut back by 6 bases and J by 7 bases. This CDR3 spans 14 amino acids. CDR3 protein: CASSLGLAGDEQYF. CDR3 bases: TGCGCCAGCAGTTTGGGACTAGCGGGAGATGAGCAGTACTTC.